This T cell receptor beta chain was identified during a study of blood T cell repertoires in COVID-19. Study information: Samples of COVID-19 (acute and convalescent) were obtained from the United States, Italy and Spain. Sample material is recorded as cDNA or gDNA derived from T cells, B-cell-depleted T cells, or PBMCs.

V was cut by 1 base and J by 7 bases, with 7 bases left in between. Germline V lookup: CDR1 MGHDK, CDR2 SYGVNS. The CDR3 has 12 residues. Original processing methods: The authors estimated nucleated cell counts from reference gene primer amplification. Sequencing was performed with immunoSEQ multiplex PCR; in TCRdb, only in-frame clones are kept and a portion is missing. That table supplies the V and J calls and clone size; D and trimming were determined from the DNA. This table holds 90,000 to 110,000 clones, 81% found once. The TCR comes from a man older than 75 with acute or convalescent COVID-19. The V and J genes are TRBV25-1 and TRBJ1-1; D is ambiguous. Sequencing input: peripheral blood. CDR3 region: CASSEFEGEAFF. CDR3 nucleotide sequence: TGTGCCAGCAGTGAATTTGAGGGTGAAGCTTTCTTT.